The 8 T cell receptor beta chains given below trace back to one sample, sequenced in a study of T cells in localized non-small cell lung cancer. Method: immunoSEQ multiplex PCR; TCRdb's copy keeps in-frame clones and lacks some. This sample has around 83,000 clones; about three quarters occur once, and the top ten carry around 21%. The material sequenced was PBMCs, taken before any cancer treatment. These receptors were taken from a man aged 35 to 69 with stage II squamous cell lung carcinoma.

This chain connects TRBV4-3 to TRBJ2-7; 7 bases are shared with TRBD1. The CDR3 totals 15 residues. CDR1 LGHNA and CDR2 YSLEER come from the germline V gene. V dropped 1 base and J dropped 1; count of bases not matched to a gene: 4. CDR3 in DNA: TGCGCCAGCAGCCAAGTCCCGGGACAGTCCTACGAGCAGTACTTC. It translates to CASSQVPGQSYEQYF.

This clone has only a few counts. V usage is TRBV19 and J usage is TRBJ2-1; D is unresolved. The CDR3 spans 13 residues. Germline V gene sequence: CDR1 LNHDA, CDR2 SQIVND (reference sequence). The V gene lost 5 bases and the J gene lost 7 bases, with 12 bases spanning the gap. In DNA, the CDR3 is TGTGCCAGTAGTCTTGACGGAGCGAATGAGCAGTTCTTC. This sequence encodes CASSLDGANEQFF.

The J gene is TRBJ1-3, the V gene TRBV2, with a weak D call TRBD1 (6 bases). The CDR3 loop spans 14 amino acids. With 3 bases removed from V and 9 bases from J, the gap between germline ends came to 15 bases. Germline CDR1 SNHLY, CDR2 FYNNEI. The CDR3 region is CASSEGGRGGTIYF. The CDR3 bases are TGTGCCAGCAGTGAGGGGGGGCGCGGGGGCACCATATATTTT.

The chain combines TRBV19 with TRBJ1-1; possibly TRBD1 for D (5 bases). The CDR3 runs 16 residues. Germline V lookup: CDR1 LNHDA, CDR2 SQIVND (reference sequence). V was pared by 2 bases and J by 5 bases, with 18 bases between. Here the CDR3 DNA reads TGTGCCAGTAGTATAAGAAGGCGGGGGAGCGGAACTGAAGCTTTCTTT. Translated, it gives CASSIRRRGSGTEAFF.

V and J are TRBV4-1 and TRBJ2-3; 12 bases fit TRBD2. The CDR3 has 16 residues. The V segment lost 2 bases and the J segment 4 bases; nucleotides outside the gene matches: 4. CDR1 MGHRA and CDR2 YSYEKL come from the germline V gene. The CDR3 DNA reads as TGCGCCAGCAGCCAAACGGGACTAGCGGGTGCAGATACGCAGTATTTT. Its translation is CASSQTGLAGADTQYF.

The chain is built from TRBV7-2 and TRBJ2-7; D is unclear. From germline, CDR1 is SGHTA and CDR2 FQGNSA. The germline V and J ends were trimmed by 1 base and 0 bases, with 7 bases remaining between them. This CDR3 has 14 residues. The CDR3 sequence is CASSLETDSYEQYF. DNA of the CDR3: TGTGCCAGCAGCTTAGAGACGGACTCCTACGAGCAGTACTTC.

This chain uses TRBV6-1 with TRBJ2-1; 7 nucleotides match TRBD1. V lost 6 bases and J lost 6; bases outside the gene matches: 8. CDR3 length equals 14 residues. Germline V gene data show CDR1 as MNHNS and CDR2 as SASEGT. The DNA for the CDR3 is TGTGCCAGCAGAGGCCAGGGGGTCCTCAATGAGCAGTTCTTC. This sequence encodes CASRGQGVLNEQFF.

The gene calls are TRBV5-6 and TRBJ2-5; D perhaps matches TRBD1 (6 bases). Germline CDR1 SGHDT, CDR2 YYEEEE. Between the trimmed V and J ends, which lost 3 bases and 2 bases, there was a span of 20 bases. The CDR3 contains 17 residues. CDR3 DNA: TGTGCCAGCAGCTACGGGCGAACCCGGACAGATCAAGAGACCCAGTACTTC. This codes for CASSYGRTRTDQETQYF.